The 19 T cell receptor beta chains given below trace back to one sample, sequenced in a study of OX40 agonist ivuxolimab in advanced cancers. Some clones are missing from TCRdb's copy, which holds only in-frame ones; the method was immunoSEQ multiplex PCR. The repertoire holds tens of thousands of clones, with around 87% as singletons. Source: CD4+ or CD8+ T cells sorted from blood, taken in a trial of the OX40 agonist ivuxolimab. These receptors were taken from an adult with an advanced solid tumor such as melanoma, head and neck, liver or kidney cancer.

This sequence joins TRBV10-2 and TRBJ2-1, with D unclear. The CDR3 has 16 residues. CDR1 is WSHSY and CDR2 is SAAADI in the germline V gene. The V end lost 5 bases, the J end lost 0 bases, and 14 bases lay between the germline ends. For the CDR3, the DNA is TGCGCCAGCAGTCCTCAAGCACTGAGCTCCTACAATGAGCAGTTCTTC. Translated: CASSPQALSSYNEQFF.

The chain joins TRBV19 to TRBJ2-7; tentative D call: TRBD1 (6 bases). Trimming cost V 3 bases and J 0 bases, with 12 bases left between them. The germline CDR1 and CDR2 sequences are LNHDA and SQIVND (reference sequence). CDR3 length: 15 amino acids. The CDR3 nucleotides read TGTGCCAGTAGTATCACAGGGAGAGACTCCTACGAGCAGTACTTC. Translation gives CASSITGRDSYEQYF.

The gene calls are TRBV18 and TRBJ1-2; maybe TRBD1 (5 bases). The V and J ends lost 3 bases and 1 base respectively, with 24 bases between them. The CDR3 spans 19 residues. Germline V gene data show CDR1 as KGHSH and CDR2 as LQKENI. The CDR3 here is CASSPPDLAGTMFNYGYTF. Written as DNA, the CDR3 is TGTGCCAGCTCACCCCCTGATCTGGCAGGGACGATGTTTAACTATGGCTACACCTTC. Variable domain in full (rest from reference TRBV18 and TRBJ1-2): NAGVMQNPRHLVRRRGQEARLRCSPMKGHSHVYWYRQLPEEGLKFMVYLQKENIIDESGMPKERFSAEFPKEGPSILRIQQVVRGDSAAYFCASSPPDLAGTMFNYGYTFGSGTRLTVV.

The rearrangement links TRBV9 to TRBJ2-3, with TRBD2 identical over 10 bases. In germline, CDR1 is SGDLS, CDR2 YYNGEE. The CDR3 covers 17 residues. V dropped 3 bases and J dropped 5; count of bases not matched to a gene: 12. The CDR3, as DNA: TGTGCCAGCAGCGGACTCGAGCTAGCGGGAGTTGGAGATACGCAGTATTTT. As protein: CASSGLELAGVGDTQYF. Supplemented by reference TRBV9 and TRBJ2-3, the full variable domain reads DSGVTQTPKHLITATGQRVTLRCSPRSGDLSVYWYQQSLDQGLQFLIQYYNGEERAKGNILERFSAQQFPDLHSELNLSSLELGDSALYFCASSGLELAGVGDTQYFGPGTRLTVL.

This chain joins TRBV29-1 and TRBJ2-6; 10 bases are a match to TRBD1. From germline, CDR1 is SQVTM and CDR2 ANQGSEA. V was pared by 0 bases and J by 4 bases, with 12 bases of the junction left unmatched. The CDR3 consists of 19 residues. The DNA of the CDR3 is TGCAGCGTTGAAGAAGGATTCGACAGGGGGCGAAGAGGGGCCAACGTCCTGACTTTC. This encodes CSVEEGFDRGRRGANVLTF.

J is TRBJ2-5 and V is TRBV9, with 8 bases lining up with TRBD1. There are 13 residues in the CDR3. In germline, CDR1 is SGDLS, CDR2 YYNGEE. The V segment lost 4 bases and the J segment 3 bases; nucleotides outside the gene matches: 2. CDR3 loop: CASSTDREETQYF. Written as DNA, the CDR3 is TGTGCCAGCAGCACGGACAGGGAAGAGACCCAGTACTTC.

A single count supports this clone. The J gene is TRBJ2-7, the V gene TRBV27; 8 bases agree with TRBD1. The CDR3 extends over 14 amino acids. The junction had 5 bases not matched to a gene; V was cut back by 4 bases and J by 3 bases. In germline, CDR1 is MNHEY, CDR2 SMNVEV (reference sequence). The CDR3 sequence is CASSYPGGIYEQYF. The CDR3 DNA follows: TGTGCCAGCAGTTACCCAGGGGGCATCTACGAGCAGTACTTC.

The V gene is TRBV7-3, the J gene TRBJ1-2; D gene unclear. Germline loops: CDR1 SGHTA, CDR2 FQGTGA. This CDR3 has 14 residues. V lost 6 bases and J 8 bases, leaving 19 bases between the germline ends. In DNA form, the CDR3 reads TGTGCCAGCAGTTTTTTTCCGTCAGGCGAAGGCTACACCTTC. Translated: CASSFFPSGEGYTF.

The chain carries TRBV4-1 and TRBJ1-2; D not resolved. Germline V gene sequence: CDR1 MGHRA, CDR2 YSYEKL. The CDR3 sequence is 15 residues long. V shed 0 bases and J shed 4 bases, with 12 bases lying between them. The CDR3 here is CASSQEEWQLYGYTF. CDR3 coding DNA: TGCGCCAGCAGCCAAGAAGAATGGCAGCTCTATGGCTACACCTTC.

The chain is built from TRBV18 and TRBJ2-1; TRBD2 matches at 11 bases. Germline V lookup: CDR1 KGHSH, CDR2 LQKENI. V lost 6 bases to trimming and J lost 7 bases; unmatched junction nucleotides: 8. The CDR3 is 15 residues long. CDR3 loop: CASSLTSGITNEQFF. CDR3 nucleotide sequence: TGTGCCAGCTCGCTGACTAGCGGGATAACTAATGAGCAGTTCTTC.

The chain employs TRBV7-9 and TRBJ2-7; TRBD2 matches at 7 bases. Germline lookup yields CDR1 SEHNR and CDR2 FQNEAQ (reference sequence). This CDR3 contains 14 residues. With V trimmed by 8 bases and J by 0 bases, 7 bases remained unmatched. The CDR3 sequence is CASAGVGDSYEQYF. CDR3 bases: TGTGCCAGCGCGGGGGTTGGAGACTCCTACGAGCAGTACTTC.

J is TRBJ1-2 and V is TRBV10-3; D unresolved. Germline CDR1 is ENHRY and CDR2 is SYGVKD. The CDR3 has 13 amino acids. V lost 7 bases and J 5 bases, leaving 14 bases between the germline ends. The CDR3 region has the DNA TGTGCCATCACAGGCCCCTATGGGTATGGCTACACCTTC. Its protein is CAITGPYGYGYTF.

The chain couples TRBV19 to TRBJ2-2, with 7 bases aligning to TRBD1. The V and J ends lost 2 bases and 5 bases, in that order; junction bases with no gene match: 8. CDR1 is LNHDA, CDR2 SQIVND, per germline (reference sequence). The CDR3 covers 16 residues. The CDR3 bases are TGTGCCAGTAGTATAAAGGAGACAGGGATTACCGGGGAGCTGTTTTTT. Translating gives CASSIKETGITGELFF.

The chain links TRBV27 to TRBJ2-7; 8 bases fit TRBD1. Losses at the gene ends were 4 bases for V and 2 bases for J; bases not matched to a gene: 7. From germline, CDR1 is MNHEY and CDR2 SMNVEV (reference sequence). The CDR3 spans 15 residues. The CDR3 protein is CASSSTGQDPYEQYF. The DNA for the CDR3 is TGTGCCAGCAGTTCCACGGGACAGGACCCCTACGAGCAGTACTTC.

This chain connects TRBV7-8 to TRBJ1-5; 7 bases line up with TRBD1. The CDR3 has 15 residues. After removal of 5 bases from V and 10 bases from J, the junction contained 14 bases not matched to a gene. CDR1 and CDR2 (germline): SGHVS, FQNEAQ. This CDR3 reads CASSVDRVLRSPQHF. The CDR3 DNA reads as TGTGCCAGCAGCGTCGACAGGGTCCTCAGGAGTCCCCAGCATTTT.

The CDR3 coding sequence is TGTGCCAGCAGCGTAGGTGGGGCAGCTTCTAACACCGGGGAGCTGTTTTTT. This sequence encodes CASSVGGAASNTGELFF. The chain links TRBV9 to TRBJ2-2, with D possibly matching TRBD1 (5 bases). CDR3 length: 17 residues. Trimming stripped 0 bases from V and 2 bases from J, with 14 bases between. Germline CDR1 and CDR2: SGDLS and YYNGEE.

This clone was recorded a few times. The chain combines TRBV10-3 with TRBJ2-7, with TRBD1 as a possible D gene (7 bases). Germline values: CDR1 ENHRY, CDR2 SYGVKD. CDR3 length equals 15 residues. CDR3 in amino acids: CAISESVPSQGGILV. Written as DNA, the CDR3 is TGTGCCATCAGTGAGTCTGTTCCTTCGCAGGGGGGAATTTTAGTC.

V usage is TRBV10-3 and J usage is TRBJ1-1, with D possibly TRBD1 on 5 matching bases. There are 15 residues in the CDR3. Germline CDR1 and CDR2: ENHRY and SYGVKD. V was trimmed by 2 bases and J by 2 bases, leaving 12 bases between them. CDR3 region: CAISEVQGYNTEAFF. As DNA, the CDR3 is TGTGCCATCAGTGAGGTTCAGGGATACAACACTGAAGCTTTCTTT.

CDR3 sequence (DNA): TGTGCCAGCAGCTTATCCAGTTATACGCGGGGAAGAGATACGCAGTATTTT. Amino acid sequence: CASSLSSYTRGRDTQYF. V is TRBV7-2 and J is TRBJ2-3; the D gene is possibly TRBD2 (6 bases). Germline V CDR1 and CDR2: SGHTA, FQGNSA. This CDR3 is 17 amino acids long. The ends were cut back, 2 bases at V and 5 bases at J, with 20 bases in the middle. Drawing the rest from reference TRBV7-2 and TRBJ2-3, the complete variable domain is GAGVSQSPSNKVTEKGKDVELRCDPISGHTALYWYRQSLGQGLEFLIYFQGNSAPDKSGLPSDRFSAERTGGSVSTLTIQRTQQEDSAVYLCASSLSSYTRGRDTQYFGPGTRLTVL.